This TCR beta chain was identified during a study of T cell repertoires in cytomegalovirus infection. At the level of the study: Indicated by public TCR beta signatures were CMV infection and matching HLA type. Study observations and caveats: The ex vivo response was dominated by HLA-C-restricted CMV-specific TCR beta clonotypes. Cumulative frequency of public TCR beta families picked out carriers of CMV plus the relevant HLA.

TCRdb fed the reads into MiXCR, producing one record per CDR3 protein. The sample includes around 350,000 distinct CDR3 sequences, 18% of them seen just once. The germline V gene encodes CDR1 SEHNR and CDR2 FQNEAQ (reference sequence). The germline V and J ends were trimmed by 5 bases and 6 bases, with 10 bases remaining between them. This CDR3 contains 12 residues. The sample holds many counts of this clonotype. The target antigen is unknown. This chain links TRBV7-9 with TRBJ1-1, with D possibly TRBD1 on 5 matching bases. The source material was PBMCs. This TCR was recovered from a human donor in good health (CMV status not recorded). Some clones in this sample may be carry-over from other donors' samples. The CDR3 sequence: CASSAGTPEAFF. In nucleotides, the CDR3 is TGTGCCAGCAGCGCCGGGACTCCTGAAGCTTTCTTT.